One and the same sample provided the 6 T cell receptor beta chains below, sequenced in a study of control samples from healthy donors and cancer patients. This table comes from immunoSEQ multiplex PCR, and its TCRdb copy is limited to in-frame clones, with some not included. This sample's clone table lists some 190,000 clones. Material: blood. The receptors here all came from a woman in her twenties or thirties in good health.

The V and J genes are TRBV6-5 and TRBJ1-2; 10 bases fit TRBD1. The V segment lost 6 bases and the J segment 4 bases; nucleotides outside the gene matches: 5. This CDR3 is 14 amino acids long. Germline V CDR1 and CDR2: MNHEY, SVGAGI. As DNA, the CDR3 is TGTGCCAGCAGGGGACAGGGGATTCGCTATGGCTACACCTTC. Translating it yields CASRGQGIRYGYTF.

CDR3 bases: TGCGCCAGCAGCTTGGCCGGGGACAGGAACTACGAGCAGTACTTC. Its protein product is CASSLAGDRNYEQYF. The genes are TRBV5-1 and TRBJ2-7; 8 bases are shared with TRBD1. CDR3 length equals 15 residues. From germline, CDR1 is SGHRS and CDR2 YFSETQ. The junction had 5 bases not matched to a gene; V was cut back by 0 bases and J by 3 bases. The full variable domain, rest sourced from reference TRBV5-1 and TRBJ2-7, is KAGVTQTPRYLIKTRGQQVTLSCSPISGHRSVSWYQQTPGQGLQFLFEYFSETQRNKGNFPGRFSGRQFSNSRSEMNVSTLELGDSALYLCASSLAGDRNYEQYFGPGTRLTVT.

J is TRBJ1-1 and V is TRBV6-1, with TRBD1 as a possible D gene (5 bases). The germline CDR1 and CDR2 sequences are MNHNS and SASEGT. This CDR3 spans 16 amino acids. V dropped 4 bases and J dropped 7 bases, with 22 bases sitting between them. DNA for the CDR3: TGTGCCAGCAGTGCCGAATCCCTGAGGGGTCTTCGTGAAGCTTTCTTT. Its translation is CASSAESLRGLREAFF.

The chain is built from TRBV7-9 and TRBJ1-1; D not certain. CDR3 length: 14 amino acids. V shed 1 base and J shed 10 bases, with 16 bases lying between them. Germline-derived CDR1 and CDR2 are SEHNR and FQNEAQ (reference sequence). The CDR3 spells CASSLVSGRERAFF. The CDR3 coding sequence is TGTGCCAGCAGCTTAGTGTCCGGGCGAGAGCGAGCTTTCTTT.

This rearrangement joins TRBV28 to TRBJ2-5; D not certain. This CDR3 has 14 amino acids. Looked up from germline, CDR1 is MDHEN and CDR2 is SYDVKM. Trimming cost V 4 bases and J 5 bases, with 14 bases left between them. The CDR3 DNA is TGTGCCAGCAGTTCCCTAGGGCTATCGGAGACCCAGTACTTC. Translation gives CASSSLGLSETQYF.

This sequence joins TRBV6-6 and TRBJ2-5; TRBD1 aligns across 8 bases. With 8 bases clipped from V and 2 bases from J, the junction kept 28 bases outside the gene matches. The CDR3 is 21 amino acids. Germline-derived CDR1 and CDR2 are MNHNY and SVGAGI (reference sequence). CDR3 DNA: TGTGCCAGCGGTCGGGACAGGCGGAAGGGTAATATTAGAGGGGAGCAAGAGACCCAGTACTTC. Translated: CASGRDRRKGNIRGEQETQYF.